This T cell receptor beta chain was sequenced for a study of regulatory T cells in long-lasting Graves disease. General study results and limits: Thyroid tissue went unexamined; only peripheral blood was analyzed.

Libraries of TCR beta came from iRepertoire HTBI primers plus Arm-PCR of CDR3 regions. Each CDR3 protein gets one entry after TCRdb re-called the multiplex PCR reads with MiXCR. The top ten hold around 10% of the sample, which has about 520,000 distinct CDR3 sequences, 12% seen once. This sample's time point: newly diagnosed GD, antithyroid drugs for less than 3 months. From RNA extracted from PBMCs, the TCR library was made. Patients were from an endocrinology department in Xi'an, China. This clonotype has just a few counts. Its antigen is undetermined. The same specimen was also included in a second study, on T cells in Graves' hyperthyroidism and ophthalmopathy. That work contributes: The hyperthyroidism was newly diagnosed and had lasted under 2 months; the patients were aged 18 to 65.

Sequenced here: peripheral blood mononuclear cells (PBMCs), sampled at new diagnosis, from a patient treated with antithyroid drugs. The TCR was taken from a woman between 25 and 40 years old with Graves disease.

CDR3 protein: CSARDLRSLQGTSQPQHF. CDR3 DNA: TGCAGTGCTAGAGACCTCAGGAGCTTACAGGGAACCTCTCAGCCCCAGCATTTT. V usage is TRBV20-1 and J usage is TRBJ1-5, with TRBD1 as a possible D gene (6 bases). The germline V gene encodes CDR1 DFQATT and CDR2 SNEGSKA (reference sequence). V lost 0 bases and J lost 6, with 24 bases in between. The CDR3 sequence is 18 residues long.